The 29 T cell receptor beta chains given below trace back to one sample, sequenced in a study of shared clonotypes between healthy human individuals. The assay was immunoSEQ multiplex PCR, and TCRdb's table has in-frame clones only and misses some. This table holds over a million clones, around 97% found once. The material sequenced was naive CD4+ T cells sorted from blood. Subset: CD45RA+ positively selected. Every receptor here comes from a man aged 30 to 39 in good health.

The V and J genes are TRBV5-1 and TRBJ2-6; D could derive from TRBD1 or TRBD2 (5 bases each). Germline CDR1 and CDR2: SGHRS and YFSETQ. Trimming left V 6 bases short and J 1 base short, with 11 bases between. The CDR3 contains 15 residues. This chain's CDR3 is CASKLGGSGANVLTF. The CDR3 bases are TGCGCCAGCAAGCTTGGGGGATCTGGGGCCAACGTCCTGACTTTC.

The CDR3 nucleotides are TGTGCCAGTCGAACAGGAGTCGGGCCCCAGCATTTT. Protein product: CASRTGVGPQHF. The chain links TRBV27 to TRBJ1-5; maybe TRBD1 (5 bases). Trimming shortened V by 9 bases and J by 9 bases, and 15 bases separated the two germline ends. Germline V CDR1 and CDR2: MNHEY, SMNVEV (reference sequence). This CDR3 spans 12 amino acids.

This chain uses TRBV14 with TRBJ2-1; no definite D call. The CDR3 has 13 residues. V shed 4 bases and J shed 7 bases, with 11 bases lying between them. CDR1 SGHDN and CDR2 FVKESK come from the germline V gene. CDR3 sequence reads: CASSPDLENEQFF. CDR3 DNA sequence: TGTGCCAGCAGCCCCGACCTAGAAAATGAGCAGTTCTTC.

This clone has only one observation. The CDR3 loop is CASSERVFSYNEQFF. The CDR3 DNA sequence: TGTGCCAGCAGTGAACGGGTGTTTTCCTACAATGAGCAGTTCTTC. The chain combines TRBV2 with TRBJ2-1; no definite D call. Germline CDR1 SNHLY, CDR2 FYNNEI. The V gene lost 2 bases and the J gene lost 1 base, with 9 bases spanning the gap. This CDR3 has 15 amino acids.

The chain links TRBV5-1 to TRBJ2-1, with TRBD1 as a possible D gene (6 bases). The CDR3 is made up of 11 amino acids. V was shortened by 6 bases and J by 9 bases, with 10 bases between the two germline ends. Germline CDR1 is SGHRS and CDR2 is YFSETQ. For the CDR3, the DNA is TGCGCCAGCAAGGGGGAAGGTGAGCAGTTCTTC. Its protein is CASKGEGEQFF.

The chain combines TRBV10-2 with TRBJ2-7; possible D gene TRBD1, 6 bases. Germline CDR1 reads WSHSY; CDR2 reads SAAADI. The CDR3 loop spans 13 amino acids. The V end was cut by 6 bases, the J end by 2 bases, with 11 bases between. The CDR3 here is CASSRDTTYEQYF. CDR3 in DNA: TGCGCCAGCAGCCGGGACACGACCTACGAGCAGTACTTC.

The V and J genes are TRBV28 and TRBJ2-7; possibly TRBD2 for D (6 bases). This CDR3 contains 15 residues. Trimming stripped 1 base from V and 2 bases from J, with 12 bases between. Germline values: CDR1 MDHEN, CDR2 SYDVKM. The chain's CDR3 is CASSLLGGETYEQYF. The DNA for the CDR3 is TGTGCCAGCAGTTTATTGGGGGGAGAGACCTACGAGCAGTACTTC.

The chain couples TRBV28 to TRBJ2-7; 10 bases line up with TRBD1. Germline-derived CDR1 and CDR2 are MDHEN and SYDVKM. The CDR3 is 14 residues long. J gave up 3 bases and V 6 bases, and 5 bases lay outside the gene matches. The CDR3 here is CASSRDRGFYEQYF. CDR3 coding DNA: TGTGCCAGCAGCCGGGACAGGGGATTCTACGAGCAGTACTTC.

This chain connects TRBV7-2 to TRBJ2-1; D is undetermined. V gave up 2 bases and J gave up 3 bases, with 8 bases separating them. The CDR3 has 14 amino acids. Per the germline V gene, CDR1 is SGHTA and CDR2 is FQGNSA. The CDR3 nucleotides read TGTGCCAGCAGCTTAAAACAACTCTACAATGAGCAGTTCTTC. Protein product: CASSLKQLYNEQFF. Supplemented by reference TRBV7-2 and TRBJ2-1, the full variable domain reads GAGVSQSPSNKVTEKGKDVELRCDPISGHTALYWYRQSLGQGLEFLIYFQGNSAPDKSGLPSDRFSAERTGGSVSTLTIQRTQQEDSAVYLCASSLKQLYNEQFFGPGTRLTVL.

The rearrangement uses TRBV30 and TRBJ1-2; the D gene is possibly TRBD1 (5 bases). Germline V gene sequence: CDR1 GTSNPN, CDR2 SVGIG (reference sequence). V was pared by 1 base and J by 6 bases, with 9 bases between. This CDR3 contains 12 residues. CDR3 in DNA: TGTGCCTGGAGTGCGACAGAAAATGGCTACACCTTC. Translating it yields CAWSATENGYTF.

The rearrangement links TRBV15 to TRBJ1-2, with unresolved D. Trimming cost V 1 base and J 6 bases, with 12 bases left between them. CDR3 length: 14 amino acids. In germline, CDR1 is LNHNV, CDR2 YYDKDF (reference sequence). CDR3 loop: CATSRGEASNGYTF. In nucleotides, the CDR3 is TGTGCCACCAGCAGAGGGGAGGCCTCGAATGGCTACACCTTC.

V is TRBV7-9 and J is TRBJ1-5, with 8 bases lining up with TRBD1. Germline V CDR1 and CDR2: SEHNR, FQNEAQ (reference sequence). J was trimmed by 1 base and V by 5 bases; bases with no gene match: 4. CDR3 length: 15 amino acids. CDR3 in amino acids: CASSHQGASNQPQHF. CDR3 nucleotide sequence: TGTGCCAGCAGCCATCAGGGGGCCAGCAATCAGCCCCAGCATTTT.

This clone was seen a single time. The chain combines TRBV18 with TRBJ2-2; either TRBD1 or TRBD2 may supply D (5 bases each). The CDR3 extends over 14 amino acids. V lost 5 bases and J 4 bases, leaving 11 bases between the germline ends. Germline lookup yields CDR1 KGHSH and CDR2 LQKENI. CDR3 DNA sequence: TGTGCCAGCTCAAGTGAGAGGGGCACCGGGGAGCTGTTTTTT. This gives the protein CASSSERGTGELFF. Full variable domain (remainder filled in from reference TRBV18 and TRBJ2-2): NAGVMQNPRHLVRRRGQEARLRCSPMKGHSHVYWYRQLPEEGLKFMVYLQKENIIDESGMPKERFSAEFPKEGPSILRIQQVVRGDSAAYFCASSSERGTGELFFGEGSRLTVL.

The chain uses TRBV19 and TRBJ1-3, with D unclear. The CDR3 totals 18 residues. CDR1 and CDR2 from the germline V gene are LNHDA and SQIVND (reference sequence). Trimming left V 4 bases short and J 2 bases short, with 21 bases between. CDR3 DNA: TGTGCCAGTAGTAGAAGTGAGGAGAGGGAGCATCCTGGAAACACCATATATTTT. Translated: CASSRSEEREHPGNTIYF.

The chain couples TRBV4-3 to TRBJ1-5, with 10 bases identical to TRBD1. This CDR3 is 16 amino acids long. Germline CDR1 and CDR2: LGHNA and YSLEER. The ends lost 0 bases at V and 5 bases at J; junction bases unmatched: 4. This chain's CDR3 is CASSQEWGQGYQPQHF. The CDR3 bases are TGCGCCAGCAGCCAAGAGTGGGGACAGGGGTATCAGCCCCAGCATTTT.

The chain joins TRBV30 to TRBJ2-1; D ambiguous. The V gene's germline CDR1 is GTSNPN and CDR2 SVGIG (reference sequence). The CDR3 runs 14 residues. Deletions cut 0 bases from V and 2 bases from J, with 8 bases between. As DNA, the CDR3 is TGTGCCTGGAGTGTCGATTGGACCTACAATGAGCAGTTCTTC. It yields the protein CAWSVDWTYNEQFF.

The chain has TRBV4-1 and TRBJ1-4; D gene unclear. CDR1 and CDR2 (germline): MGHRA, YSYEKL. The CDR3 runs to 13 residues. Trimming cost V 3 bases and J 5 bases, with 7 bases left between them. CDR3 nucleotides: TGCGCCAGCAGCCAGGTGATGAATGAAAAACTGTTTTTT. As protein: CASSQVMNEKLFF.

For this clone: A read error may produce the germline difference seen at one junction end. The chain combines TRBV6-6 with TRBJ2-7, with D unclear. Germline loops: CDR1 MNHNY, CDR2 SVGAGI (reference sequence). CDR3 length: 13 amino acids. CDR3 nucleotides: TGTGCGAGCAGGCCCCCTATCTCCTACGAGCAGTACTTC. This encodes CASRPPISYEQYF.

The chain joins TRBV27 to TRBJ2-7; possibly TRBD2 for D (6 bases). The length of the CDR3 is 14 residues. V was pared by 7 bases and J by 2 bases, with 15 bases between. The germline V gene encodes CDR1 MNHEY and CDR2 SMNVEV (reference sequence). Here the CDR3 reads CASTNPGSAYEQYF. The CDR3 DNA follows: TGTGCCAGCACCAACCCCGGGAGCGCCTACGAGCAGTACTTC.

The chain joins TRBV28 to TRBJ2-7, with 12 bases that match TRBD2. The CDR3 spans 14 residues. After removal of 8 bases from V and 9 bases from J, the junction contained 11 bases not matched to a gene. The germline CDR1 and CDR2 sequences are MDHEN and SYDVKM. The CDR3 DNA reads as TGTGCCAGCGGTAGGACGTCGACTAGCGGGGGGCAGTACTTC. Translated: CASGRTSTSGGQYF.

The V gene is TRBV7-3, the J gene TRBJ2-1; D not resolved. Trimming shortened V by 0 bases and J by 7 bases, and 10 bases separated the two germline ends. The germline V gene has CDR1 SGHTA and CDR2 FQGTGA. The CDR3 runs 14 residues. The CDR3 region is CASSLTRLKNEQFF. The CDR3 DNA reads TGTGCCAGCAGCTTAACCAGACTGAAAAATGAGCAGTTCTTC.

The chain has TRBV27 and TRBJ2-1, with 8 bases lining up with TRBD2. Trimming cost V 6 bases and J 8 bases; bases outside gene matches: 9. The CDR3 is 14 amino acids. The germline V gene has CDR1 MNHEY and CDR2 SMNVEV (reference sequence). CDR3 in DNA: TGTGCCAGCAGCTTAGCGGGACGAAGCTATGAGCAGTTCTTC. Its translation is CASSLAGRSYEQFF.

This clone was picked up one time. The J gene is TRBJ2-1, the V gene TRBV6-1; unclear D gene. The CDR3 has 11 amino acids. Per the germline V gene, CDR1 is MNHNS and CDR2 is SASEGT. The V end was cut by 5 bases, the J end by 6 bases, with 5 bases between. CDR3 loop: CASSFVNEQFF. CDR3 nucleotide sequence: TGTGCCAGCAGTTTTGTCAATGAGCAGTTCTTC.

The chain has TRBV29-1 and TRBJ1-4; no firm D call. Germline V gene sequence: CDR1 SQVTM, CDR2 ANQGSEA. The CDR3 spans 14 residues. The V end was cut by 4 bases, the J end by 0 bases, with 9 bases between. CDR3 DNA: TGCAGCGTTGGGACGGACGCAACTAATGAAAAACTGTTTTTT. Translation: CSVGTDATNEKLFF. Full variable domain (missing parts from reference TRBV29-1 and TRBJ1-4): SAVISQKPSRDICQRGTSLTIQCQVDSQVTMMFWYRQQPGQSLTLIATANQGSEATYESGFVIDKFPISRPNLTFSTLTVSNMSPEDSSIYLCSVGTDATNEKLFFGSGTQLSVL.

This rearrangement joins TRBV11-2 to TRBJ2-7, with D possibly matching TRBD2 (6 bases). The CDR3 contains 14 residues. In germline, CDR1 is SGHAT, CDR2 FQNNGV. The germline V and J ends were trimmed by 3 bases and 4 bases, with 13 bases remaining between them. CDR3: CASSFPQGGYEQYF. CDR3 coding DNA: TGTGCCAGCAGCTTTCCTCAGGGAGGATACGAGCAGTACTTC.

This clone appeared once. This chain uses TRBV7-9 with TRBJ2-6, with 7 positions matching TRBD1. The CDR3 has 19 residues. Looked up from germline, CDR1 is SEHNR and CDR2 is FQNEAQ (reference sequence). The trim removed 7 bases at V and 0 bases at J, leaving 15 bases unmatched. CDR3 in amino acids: CASIPPIRDRSSGANVLTF. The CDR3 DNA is TGTGCCAGCATCCCACCAATCCGGGACAGAAGCTCTGGGGCCAACGTCCTGACTTTC.

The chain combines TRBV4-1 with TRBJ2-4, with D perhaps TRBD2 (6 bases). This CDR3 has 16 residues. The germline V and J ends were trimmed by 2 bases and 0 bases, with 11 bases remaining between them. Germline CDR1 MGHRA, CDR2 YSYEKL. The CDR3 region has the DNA TGCGCCAGCAGCCAACATCCAGCGGGAGCCAAAAACATTCAGTACTTC. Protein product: CASSQHPAGAKNIQYF.

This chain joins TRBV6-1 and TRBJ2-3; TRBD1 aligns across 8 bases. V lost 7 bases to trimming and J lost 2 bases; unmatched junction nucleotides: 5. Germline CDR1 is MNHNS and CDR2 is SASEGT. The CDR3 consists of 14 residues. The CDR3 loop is CASKRQGNTDTQYF. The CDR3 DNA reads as TGTGCCAGCAAGCGACAGGGGAACACAGATACGCAGTATTTT.

CDR3 sequence: CSVDEAGVKGMNTEAFF. The CDR3 nucleotides are TGCAGCGTTGACGAGGCAGGGGTAAAGGGGATGAACACTGAAGCTTTCTTT. This sequence joins TRBV29-1 and TRBJ1-1; D is perhaps TRBD1 (6 bases). V was clipped by 3 bases and J by 0 bases, with 20 bases between them. The germline CDR1 and CDR2 sequences are SQVTM and ANQGSEA. This CDR3 has 17 amino acids. Filled out from reference TRBV29-1 and TRBJ1-1, the complete variable domain reads SAVISQKPSRDICQRGTSLTIQCQVDSQVTMMFWYRQQPGQSLTLIATANQGSEATYESGFVIDKFPISRPNLTFSTLTVSNMSPEDSSIYLCSVDEAGVKGMNTEAFFGQGTRLTVV.